The 8 T cell receptor beta chains in this list originate from one sample, sequenced in a study of OX40 agonist ivuxolimab in advanced cancers. Sequenced by immunoSEQ multiplex PCR; TCRdb stores in-frame clones only, minus some. The top ten hold over 7.5% of the sample, which has some 64,000 clones, almost 85% seen once. Material: CD4+ or CD8+ T cells sorted from blood, obtained in a trial of the OX40 agonist ivuxolimab. These receptor sequences come from an adult with an advanced solid tumor such as melanoma, head and neck, liver or kidney cancer.

The chain uses TRBV18 and TRBJ2-7; 14 bases are shared with TRBD2. The CDR3 length is 15 residues. Unmatched junction bases numbered 4, after V lost 6 bases and J lost 3 bases. Per the germline V gene, CDR1 is KGHSH and CDR2 is LQKENI. The CDR3 spells CASSPGTSGGYEQYF. The CDR3 bases are TGTGCCAGCTCGCCCGGGACTAGCGGGGGCTACGAGCAGTACTTC.

The chain couples TRBV15 to TRBJ1-5; D gene unclear. CDR1 LNHNV and CDR2 YYDKDF come from the germline V gene (reference sequence). The CDR3 is made up of 16 amino acids. The germline V and J ends were trimmed by 4 bases and 0 bases, with 13 bases remaining between them. CDR3 amino acids: CATSKVGESSNQPQHF. The CDR3 DNA reads as TGTGCCACCAGCAAAGTGGGCGAGTCTAGCAATCAGCCCCAGCATTTT. Drawing the rest from reference TRBV15 and TRBJ1-5, the complete variable domain is DAMVIQNPRYQVTQFGKPVTLSCSQTLNHNVMYWYQQKSSQAPKLLFHYYDKDFNNEADTPDNFQSRRPNTSFCFLDIRSPGLGDTAMYLCATSKVGESSNQPQHFGDGTRLSIL.

The chain couples TRBV4-3 to TRBJ2-5; 8 bases fit TRBD1. The J call may be incorrect, as the DNA end agrees better with TRBJ2-7. CDR3 size: 15 residues. The germline V gene has CDR1 LGHNA and CDR2 YSLEER. For the CDR3, the DNA is TGCGCCAGCAGCCAAGACAGGGGGCTCTCCTACGAGCAGTACTTC. It specifies CASSQDRGLSYEQYF.

The chain is built from TRBV6-5 and TRBJ2-1; the D is unclear. This CDR3 contains 15 residues. Per germline, CDR1 MNHEY and CDR2 SVGAGI. Trimming cost V 7 bases and J 0 bases, with 13 bases left between them. CDR3 region: CASTTALRSYNEQFF. CDR3 nucleotides: TGTGCCAGCACCACTGCACTGCGCTCCTACAATGAGCAGTTCTTC.

This rearrangement joins TRBV6-1 to TRBJ1-1; D gene ambiguous. The CDR3 covers 13 residues. The V and J ends lost 8 bases and 1 base respectively, with 11 bases between them. The V gene's germline CDR1 is MNHNS and CDR2 SASEGT. Here the CDR3 reads CASGFTENTEAFF. In DNA form, the CDR3 reads TGTGCCAGCGGTTTCACAGAGAACACTGAAGCTTTCTTT.

The chain links TRBV6-6 to TRBJ1-6; D remains ambiguous. The germline CDR1 and CDR2 sequences are MNHNY and SVGAGI (reference sequence). The V and J ends lost 2 bases and 8 bases respectively, with 13 bases between them. The CDR3 runs 15 residues. CDR3 coding DNA: TGTGCCAGCAGTTACGTGAGCTCCTGGGATTCACCCCTCCACTTT. This codes for CASSYVSSWDSPLHF.

V and J are TRBV6-5 and TRBJ1-2, with 8 positions matching TRBD1. Germline V gene lookup returns CDR1 MNHEY and CDR2 SVGAGI. Unmatched junction bases numbered 5, after V lost 6 bases and J lost 5 bases. The length of the CDR3 is 13 residues. The CDR3 sequence: CASRQDRVYGYTF. The CDR3 region has the DNA TGTGCCAGCAGACAGGACAGGGTATATGGCTACACCTTC.

CDR3 nucleotides: TGCAGCGCCCTACAGGGCTGGTCGGTTCGAACCGGGGAGCTGTTTTTT. This codes for CSALQGWSVRTGELFF. V usage is TRBV29-1 and J usage is TRBJ2-2; possible D gene TRBD1, 6 bases. This CDR3 comprises 16 residues. Germline values: CDR1 SQVTM, CDR2 ANQGSEA. Trimming cost V 7 bases and J 5 bases, with 23 bases left between them.